Given below is one TCR beta chain in context. Its specific antigen is unknown. No qualities accompany the bases; no much larger clone lies one base away. From the cysteine up to the phenylalanine, the CDR3 has a length of 16 residues. Only the CDR3 portion is preserved as DNA: 48 bases, with reading frame beginning at the first base. The junction shows trimming of 3 bases on V and 2 bases on J, and the gene matches do not reach 3 bases of it. CDR1 and CDR2 are drawn from the germline V gene: SGHRS, YFSETQ. This entry is derived from a study of blood T cell repertoires in COVID-19 (dated by TCRdb to between 2020 and 2021). Background on the whole study: Samples covering the acute and convalescent phases of COVID-19 were provided by collaborators in the United States, Italy and Spain. The material from the prospective study consisted of cDNA or gDNA derived from T cells, B-cell-depleted T cells, or PBMCs. The dataset comprised deeply sampled blood TCRbeta repertoires from subjects exposed to, actively infected with, or recovered from COVID-19. The repertoires were released in a freely available public database intended as a resource for research on the immune response to SARS-CoV-2. Samples were obtained from the ongoing ImmuneRACE study (first 160 participants) and from about 1,300 subjects provided by 6 global collaborators. Sample metadata almost always included a de-identified subject ID, COVID-19 status, age in years and sex. Where available, HLA class I and class II types were taken from metadata supplied by the sample provider and were not determined by assay-based typing.

The immunoSEQ Assay, a bias-controlled multiplex PCR, was used to amplify TCRbeta CDR3 regions from genomic DNA. The paper's processing steps were these. Within the assay, amplification of reference gene primers was used to estimate how many nucleated cells each sample contained. To quantify the absolute abundance of each unique TCRbeta CDR3 rearrangement, sequence reads were collapsed and filtered. Productive Simpson clonality was computed per sample as the square root of Simpson's diversity index over productive rearrangements. TCRdb mirrors the immuneACCESS table, restricted to in-frame sequences. Some clones are absent from its copies; in checked studies, under half trace to an unresolved V gene, and the reason for the others is unknown. V and J calls and clone size are copied from that table; D and trimming were computed from the DNA. The sample data list approximately 100,000 clones, and about 91% of these were observed just once. Of the sample, more than 4.5% is held by the ten largest clones.

Collaborating institutions collected whole blood in K2EDTA tubes following their own protocols. Collaborator samples were shipped for TCRbeta analysis as frozen whole blood, isolated PBMCs, or DNA extracted from either sample type. Findings and caveats that apply to the study as a whole: The quantity of clinical and demographic metadata differed by source and by participant and was supplied without curation.

This TCR was recovered from a woman at least 80 years old with active COVID-19. The receptor chain draws on TRBV5-1 and TRBJ2-5, with 14 bases aligning to TRBD2. Sequencing used peripheral blood. The nucleotide sequence reads as follows: TGCGCCAGCAGCTCCGGACTAGCGGGAGGTCAAGAGACCCAGTACTTC. It translates to CASSSGLAGGQETQYF. Joined to the reference TRBV5-1 and TRBJ2-5 proteins, this CDR3 gives the full variable domain: KAGVTQTPRYLIKTRGQQVTLSCSPISGHRSVSWYQQTPGQGLQFLFEYFSETQRNKGNFPGRFSGRQFSNSRSEMNVSTLELGDSALYLCASSSGLAGGQETQYFGPGTRLLVL.